The 9 T cell receptor beta chains below all came from one sample that was sequenced in a study of control samples from healthy donors and cancer patients. The method was immunoSEQ multiplex PCR; TCRdb's version includes in-frame clones alone and lacks a portion of them. Of roughly 190,000 clones in the sample, about 91% are singletons; the top ten hold approximately 2%. The specimen was blood. The receptors shown here come from a man aged 30-40 years in good health.

In its sample, this clone was seen a few times. The V call is TRBV7-8, the J call TRBJ1-1; D gene ambiguous. This CDR3 is built from 13 residues. The V gene's germline CDR1 is SGHVS and CDR2 FQNEAQ. V gave up 2 bases and J gave up 1 base, with 5 bases separating them. CDR3 coding DNA: TGTGCCAGCAGCTTAAACAGGAACACTGAAGCTTTCTTT. Encoded protein: CASSLNRNTEAFF.

The chain recombines TRBV4-2 with TRBJ2-7; 8 bases fit TRBD2. The length of the CDR3 is 16 residues. V lost 1 base, J lost 0 bases, and 5 bases stayed unmatched. CDR1 LGHNA and CDR2 YNFKEQ come from the germline V gene. CDR3 protein: CASSQVAGMSSYEQYF. The CDR3 DNA reads as TGTGCCAGCAGCCAAGTAGCGGGGATGAGCTCCTACGAGCAGTACTTC.

The chain uses TRBV19 and TRBJ1-4; 11 bases match TRBD1. The V gene end was trimmed by 8 bases and the J gene end by 5 bases; junction bases not matched to a gene: 1. Germline V gives CDR1 LNHDA, CDR2 SQIVND (reference sequence). The CDR3 consists of 13 residues. Here the CDR3 DNA reads TGTGCCAGTCGGACAGGGGGCAATGAAAAACTGTTTTTT. Amino acids: CASRTGGNEKLFF.

In DNA, the CDR3 is TGCAGTGCTAGAGAGGGCGATGAGCAGTTCTTC. Translated, it gives CSAREGDEQFF. The rearrangement joins TRBV20-1 to TRBJ2-1; the D is unclear. The V end lost 0 bases, the J end lost 8 bases, and 5 bases lay between the germline ends. Germline V CDR1 and CDR2: DFQATT, SNEGSKA (reference sequence). The CDR3 sequence is 11 residues long.

The rearrangement joins TRBV27 to TRBJ1-2; 12 nucleotides agree with TRBD1. There are 17 residues in the CDR3. Germline CDR1 MNHEY, CDR2 SMNVEV (reference sequence). V lost 6 bases and J lost 9; bases outside the gene matches: 17. The CDR3 spells CASRPGQGADLDNRYTF. The CDR3 nucleotides read TGTGCCAGCAGACCGGGACAGGGGGCTGATCTGGACAATCGCTACACCTTC.

The gene calls are TRBV6-6 and TRBJ1-5, with a tentative D call TRBD1 (5 bases). CDR3 length: 14 residues. Per the germline V gene, CDR1 is MNHNY and CDR2 is SVGAGI (reference sequence). V dropped 2 bases and J dropped 3 bases, with 8 bases sitting between them. The CDR3: CASSYGAANQPQHF. DNA of the CDR3: TGTGCCAGCAGTTACGGGGCAGCCAATCAGCCCCAGCATTTT.

The chain is built from TRBV28 and TRBJ1-6; 9 bases line up with TRBD1. The germline gives CDR1 MDHEN, CDR2 SYDVKM. V was clipped by 2 bases and J by 8 bases; unmatched bases: 10. CDR3 size: 17 residues. Written as DNA, the CDR3 is TGTGCCAGCAGTTTACCTCTCGGGACAGGGTCTTATTCACCCCTCCACTTT. This sequence encodes CASSLPLGTGSYSPLHF.

The gene calls are TRBV9 and TRBJ2-7; 8 positions agree with TRBD2. V was pared by 4 bases and J by 7 bases, with 10 bases of the junction left unmatched. Germline-derived CDR1 and CDR2 are SGDLS and YYNGEE. This CDR3 has 14 amino acids. The CDR3 loop is CASSPSGGWGEQYF. In nucleotides, the CDR3 is TGTGCCAGCAGCCCGAGCGGGGGCTGGGGGGAGCAGTACTTC.

The V gene is TRBV20-1, the J gene TRBJ1-1, with no clear D. The V end lost 4 bases, the J end lost 6 bases, and 9 bases lay between the germline ends. Germline-derived CDR1 and CDR2 are DFQATT and SNEGSKA (reference sequence). The CDR3 contains 11 residues. The CDR3 loop is CSATPGAEAFF. CDR3 DNA sequence: TGCAGTGCTACCCCAGGAGCTGAAGCTTTCTTT.